Described below is a single T cell receptor beta chain sequence and its context. Its matching antigen is unknown. Clones were read by immunoSEQ multiplex PCR, and TCRdb kept only the in-frame ones, dropping some. The sample lists approximately 150,000 clones; about 90% were seen once. Pooled samples include second doses given at about 4 or 12 weeks. These data originate in a study of T cell responses to AZD1222 COVID-19 vaccine. Study conclusions and caveats: Spike-specific TCR breadth and depth both grew after two AZD1222 doses. Clonal diversity was possibly underestimated; the donors were predominantly white British and more often female.

Germline-derived CDR1 and CDR2 are SGHTA and FQGNSA. V dropped 3 bases and J dropped 6; count of bases not matched to a gene: 6. There are 15 residues in the CDR3. The input for sequencing was peripheral blood, taken 28 days after the second AZD1222 dose. This receptor was obtained from an adult who received the AZD1222 COVID-19 vaccine. The chain employs TRBV7-2 and TRBJ2-1; TRBD2 matches at 9 bases. The CDR3 here is CASSFPGTSINEQFF. CDR3 nucleotide sequence: TGTGCCAGCAGCTTCCCCGGGACTAGCATCAATGAGCAGTTCTTC.